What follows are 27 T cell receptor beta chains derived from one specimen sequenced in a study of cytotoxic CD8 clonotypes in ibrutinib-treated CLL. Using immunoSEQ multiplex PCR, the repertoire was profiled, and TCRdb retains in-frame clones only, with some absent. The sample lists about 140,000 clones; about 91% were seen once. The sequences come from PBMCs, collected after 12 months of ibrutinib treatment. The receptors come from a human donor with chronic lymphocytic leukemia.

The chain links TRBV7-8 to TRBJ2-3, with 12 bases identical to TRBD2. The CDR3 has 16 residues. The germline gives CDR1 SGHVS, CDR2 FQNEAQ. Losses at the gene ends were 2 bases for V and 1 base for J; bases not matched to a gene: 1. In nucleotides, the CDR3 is TGTGCCAGCAGCTTAAGGACTAGCGGGGGCACAGATACGCAGTATTTT. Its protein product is CASSLRTSGGTDTQYF.

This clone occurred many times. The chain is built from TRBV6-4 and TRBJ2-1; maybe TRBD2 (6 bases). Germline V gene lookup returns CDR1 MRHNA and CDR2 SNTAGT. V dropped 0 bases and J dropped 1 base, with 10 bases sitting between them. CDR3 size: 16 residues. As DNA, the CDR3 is TGTGCCAGCAGTGACTCTGGGGGGTCGTCCTACAATGAGCAGTTCTTC. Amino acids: CASSDSGGSSYNEQFF.

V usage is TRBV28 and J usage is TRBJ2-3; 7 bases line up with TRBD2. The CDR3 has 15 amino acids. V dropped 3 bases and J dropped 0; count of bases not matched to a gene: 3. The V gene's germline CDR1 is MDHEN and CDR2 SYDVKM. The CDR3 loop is CASSLGGVSTDTQYF. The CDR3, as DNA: TGTGCCAGCAGTTTGGGAGGGGTTAGCACAGATACGCAGTATTTT.

The CDR3 DNA reads TGTGCCAGCAGTGCACGGACAGGGGGGAATGAAAAACTGTTTTTT. Amino acids: CASSARTGGNEKLFF. The genes are TRBV28 and TRBJ1-4; 10 bases agree with TRBD1. With V trimmed by 5 bases and J by 5 bases, 5 bases remained unmatched. CDR3 size: 15 residues. Per germline, CDR1 MDHEN and CDR2 SYDVKM.

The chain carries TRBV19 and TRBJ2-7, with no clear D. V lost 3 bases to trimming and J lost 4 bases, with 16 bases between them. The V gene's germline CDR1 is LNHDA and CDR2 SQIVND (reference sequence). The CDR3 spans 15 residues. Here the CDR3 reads CASSMRTPMGYEQYF. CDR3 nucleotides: TGTGCCAGTAGTATGCGGACCCCAATGGGTTACGAGCAGTACTTC. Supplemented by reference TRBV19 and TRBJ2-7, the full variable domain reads DGGITQSPKYLFRKEGQNVTLSCEQNLNHDAMYWYRQDPGQGLRLIYYSQIVNDFQKGDIAEGYSVSREKKESFPLTVTSAQKNPTAFYLCASSMRTPMGYEQYFGPGTRLTVT.

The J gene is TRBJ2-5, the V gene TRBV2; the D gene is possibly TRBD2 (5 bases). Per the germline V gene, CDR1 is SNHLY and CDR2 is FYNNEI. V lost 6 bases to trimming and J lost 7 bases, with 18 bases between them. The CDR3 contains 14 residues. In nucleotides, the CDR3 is TGTGCCAGCAGGGCAGCGGAAATACTGATGACCCAGTACTTC. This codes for CASRAAEILMTQYF.

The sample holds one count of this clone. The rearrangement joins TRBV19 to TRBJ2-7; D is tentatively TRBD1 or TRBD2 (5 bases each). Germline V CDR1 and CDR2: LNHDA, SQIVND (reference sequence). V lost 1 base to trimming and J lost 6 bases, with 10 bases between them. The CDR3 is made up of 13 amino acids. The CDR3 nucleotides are TGTGCCAGTAGTATAGTTCCAGGGACCGAGCAGTACTTC. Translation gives CASSIVPGTEQYF. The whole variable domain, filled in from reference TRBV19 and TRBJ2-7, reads DGGITQSPKYLFRKEGQNVTLSCEQNLNHDAMYWYRQDPGQGLRLIYYSQIVNDFQKGDIAEGYSVSREKKESFPLTVTSAQKNPTAFYLCASSIVPGTEQYFGPGTRLTVT.

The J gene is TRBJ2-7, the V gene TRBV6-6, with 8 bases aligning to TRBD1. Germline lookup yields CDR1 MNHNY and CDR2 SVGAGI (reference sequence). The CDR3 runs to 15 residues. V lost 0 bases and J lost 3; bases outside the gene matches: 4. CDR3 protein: CASSYSRQGIYEQYF. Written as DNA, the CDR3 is TGTGCCAGCAGTTACTCGAGACAGGGGATCTACGAGCAGTACTTC.

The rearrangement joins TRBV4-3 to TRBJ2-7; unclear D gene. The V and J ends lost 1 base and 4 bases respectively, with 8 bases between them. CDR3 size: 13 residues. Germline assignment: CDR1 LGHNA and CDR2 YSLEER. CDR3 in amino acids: CASSQGATYEQYF. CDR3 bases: TGCGCCAGCAGCCAAGGAGCAACATACGAGCAGTACTTC.

CDR3 region: CASSLIGTEVDEQFF. The CDR3 bases are TGCGCCAGCAGCTTGATCGGGACGGAGGTGGATGAGCAGTTCTTC. This chain links TRBV5-1 with TRBJ2-1, with D perhaps being TRBD1 or TRBD2 (5 bases each). The V gene lost 1 base and the J gene lost 8 bases, with 16 bases spanning the gap. CDR3 length: 15 residues. Per germline, CDR1 SGHRS and CDR2 YFSETQ.

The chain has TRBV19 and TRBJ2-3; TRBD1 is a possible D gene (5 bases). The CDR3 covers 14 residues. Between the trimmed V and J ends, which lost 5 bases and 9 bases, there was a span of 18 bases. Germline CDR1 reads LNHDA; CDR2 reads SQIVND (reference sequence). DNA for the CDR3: TGTGCCAGTAGTGGGGAAGGGGCCCCGCTCACGCAGTATTTT. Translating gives CASSGEGAPLTQYF.

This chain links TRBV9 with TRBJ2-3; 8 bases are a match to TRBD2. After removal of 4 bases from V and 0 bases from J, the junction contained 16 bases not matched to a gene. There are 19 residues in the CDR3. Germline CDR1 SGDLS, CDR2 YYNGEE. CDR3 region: CASSSSGGQGIGSTDTQYF. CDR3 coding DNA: TGTGCCAGCAGCTCCAGCGGGGGCCAGGGAATAGGTAGCACAGATACGCAGTATTTT.

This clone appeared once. Here the CDR3 DNA reads TGTGCCAGCAGCTTAATGGTCGACTATGGCTACACCTTC. This gives the protein CASSLMVDYGYTF. The chain has TRBV7-2 and TRBJ1-2; D gene ambiguous. CDR3 size: 13 residues. Trimming took off 2 bases at V and 3 bases at J, with 7 bases between the two ends. Germline V lookup: CDR1 SGHTA, CDR2 FQGNSA.

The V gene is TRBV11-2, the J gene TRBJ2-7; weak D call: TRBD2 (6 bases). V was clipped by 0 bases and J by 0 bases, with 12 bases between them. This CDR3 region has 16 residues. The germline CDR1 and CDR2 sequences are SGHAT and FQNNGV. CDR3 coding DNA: TGTGCCAGCAGCTTAGATCTTGGCGGGAACTCCTACGAGCAGTACTTC. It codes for CASSLDLGGNSYEQYF.

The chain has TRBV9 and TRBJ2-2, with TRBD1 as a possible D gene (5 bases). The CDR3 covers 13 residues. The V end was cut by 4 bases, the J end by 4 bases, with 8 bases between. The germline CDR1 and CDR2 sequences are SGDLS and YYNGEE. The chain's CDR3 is CASSITGTGELFF. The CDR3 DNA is TGTGCCAGCAGCATAACAGGCACCGGGGAGCTGTTTTTT.

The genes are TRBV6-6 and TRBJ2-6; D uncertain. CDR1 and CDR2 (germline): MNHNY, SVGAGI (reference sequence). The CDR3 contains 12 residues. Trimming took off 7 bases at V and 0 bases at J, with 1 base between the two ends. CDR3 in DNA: TGTGCCAGCATCTCTGGGGCCAACGTCCTGACTTTC. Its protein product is CASISGANVLTF.

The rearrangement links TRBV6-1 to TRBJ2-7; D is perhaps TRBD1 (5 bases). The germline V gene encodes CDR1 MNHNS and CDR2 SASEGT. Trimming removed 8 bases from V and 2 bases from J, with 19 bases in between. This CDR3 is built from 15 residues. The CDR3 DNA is TGTGCCAGCGTTAGCCCCAGGTCAGGGACCTACGAGCAGTACTTC. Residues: CASVSPRSGTYEQYF.

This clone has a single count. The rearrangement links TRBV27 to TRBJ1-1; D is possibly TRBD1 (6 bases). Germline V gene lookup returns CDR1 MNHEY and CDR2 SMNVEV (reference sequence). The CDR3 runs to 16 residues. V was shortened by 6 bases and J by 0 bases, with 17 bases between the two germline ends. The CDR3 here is CASSLGAGVVNTEAFF. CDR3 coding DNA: TGTGCCAGCAGCCTTGGGGCAGGGGTCGTGAACACTGAAGCTTTCTTT.

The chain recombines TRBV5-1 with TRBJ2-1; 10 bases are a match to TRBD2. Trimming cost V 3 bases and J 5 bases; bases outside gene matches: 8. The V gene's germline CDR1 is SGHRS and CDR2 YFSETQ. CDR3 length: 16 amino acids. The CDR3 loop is CASSSAGTSANNEQFF. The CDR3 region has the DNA TGCGCCAGCAGCTCCGCCGGGACTAGCGCAAACAATGAGCAGTTCTTC.

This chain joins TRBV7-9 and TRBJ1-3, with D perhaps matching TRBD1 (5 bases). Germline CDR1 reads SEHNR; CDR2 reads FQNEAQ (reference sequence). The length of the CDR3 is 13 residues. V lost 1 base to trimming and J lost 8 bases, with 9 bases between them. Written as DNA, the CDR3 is TGTGCCAGCAGCTTAGGACAGTCCGACACCATATATTTT. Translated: CASSLGQSDTIYF.

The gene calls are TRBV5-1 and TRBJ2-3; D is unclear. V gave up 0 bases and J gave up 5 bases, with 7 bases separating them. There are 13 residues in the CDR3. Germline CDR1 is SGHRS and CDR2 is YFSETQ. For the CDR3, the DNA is TGCGCCAGCAGCTTGGACCTTGAAGATACGCAGTATTTT. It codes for CASSLDLEDTQYF.

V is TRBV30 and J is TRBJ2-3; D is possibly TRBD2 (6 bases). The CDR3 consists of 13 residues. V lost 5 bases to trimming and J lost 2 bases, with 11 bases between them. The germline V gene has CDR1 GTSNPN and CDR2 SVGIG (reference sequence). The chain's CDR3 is CAWSGGVTDTQYF. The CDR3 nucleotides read TGTGCCTGGTCGGGCGGGGTCACAGATACGCAGTATTTT.

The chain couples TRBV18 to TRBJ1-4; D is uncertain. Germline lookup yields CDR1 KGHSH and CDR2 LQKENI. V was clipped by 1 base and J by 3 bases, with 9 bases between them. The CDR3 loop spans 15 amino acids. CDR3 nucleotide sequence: TGTGCCAGCTCACCACTAGACGGATCTAATGAAAAACTGTTTTTT. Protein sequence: CASSPLDGSNEKLFF.

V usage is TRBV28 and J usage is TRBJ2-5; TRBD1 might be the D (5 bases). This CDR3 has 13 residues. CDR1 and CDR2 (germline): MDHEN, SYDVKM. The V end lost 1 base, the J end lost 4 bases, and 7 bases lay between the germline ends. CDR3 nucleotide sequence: TGTGCCAGCAGTTTATTACAGGTAGAGACCCAGTACTTC. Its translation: CASSLLQVETQYF.

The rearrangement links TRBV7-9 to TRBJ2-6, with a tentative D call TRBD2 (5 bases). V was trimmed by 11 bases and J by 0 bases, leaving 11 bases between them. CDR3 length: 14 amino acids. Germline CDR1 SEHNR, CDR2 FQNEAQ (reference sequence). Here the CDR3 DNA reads TGTGCCGCACGGGGAAACTCTGGGGCCAACGTCCTGACTTTC. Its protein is CAARGNSGANVLTF.

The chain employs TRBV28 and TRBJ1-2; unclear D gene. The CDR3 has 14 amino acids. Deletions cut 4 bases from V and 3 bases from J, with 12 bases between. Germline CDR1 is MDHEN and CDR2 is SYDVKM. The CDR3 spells CASSSPGLDYGYTF. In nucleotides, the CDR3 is TGTGCCAGCAGTTCCCCTGGCTTGGACTATGGCTACACCTTC.

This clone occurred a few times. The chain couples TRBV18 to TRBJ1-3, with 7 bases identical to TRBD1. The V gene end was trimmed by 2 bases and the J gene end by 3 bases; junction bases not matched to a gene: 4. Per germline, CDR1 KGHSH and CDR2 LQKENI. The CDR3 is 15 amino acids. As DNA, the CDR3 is TGTGCCAGCTCACCAGGGACAGTGAATGGAAACACCATATATTTT. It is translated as CASSPGTVNGNTIYF.